Here is one T cell receptor beta chain with its context. Antigen specificity is unknown. A universal primer site and UMIs were added as TCR cDNA was made by 5'RACE template switching. In TCRdb, the 5' RACE reads were re-called with MiXCR into one record per CDR3 protein. The table has 510,000 or so distinct CDR3 sequences, roughly 21% seen once; the top ten hold approximately 14%. This record belongs to a study of T cells after yellow fever vaccination. Study-wide points: The secondary response showed a weaker magnitude and a faster peak, day 5 versus 15.

Sequenced here: PBMCs, sampled 15 days after the yellow fever booster vaccination. The receptor was isolated from a man aged 25-45 years who received the YFV17D yellow fever vaccine.

CDR3 sequence (DNA): TGCGCCAGCAGCTTGGGACAGGGGTTCGACGAGCAGTACTTC. It translates to CASSLGQGFDEQYF. V usage is TRBV5-1 and J usage is TRBJ2-7, with 8 bases lining up with TRBD1. The CDR3 length is 14 residues. The trim removed 0 bases at V and 5 bases at J, leaving 4 bases unmatched. Germline V CDR1 and CDR2: SGHRS, YFSETQ.